This T cell receptor (beta chain) was observed in a study of blood T cell repertoires in COVID-19. Study overall: Italy, Spain and the United States were the sources of the convalescent and acute COVID-19 samples.

Original handling: Estimation of nucleated cell counts relied on the amplification of reference gene primers. Some clones are missing from TCRdb's copy, which holds only in-frame ones; the method was immunoSEQ multiplex PCR. V, J and clone size were drawn from that table, and D and trimming were deduced from the DNA. The table records roughly 250,000 clones, 75% to 90% of them present only once. Individuals aged about 18 to 100 years were recruited from approximately 22 US areas. Symptom resolution, clearance, or two negative PCRs marked donors in Cohort 3 as recovered. The germline V gene encodes CDR1 MDHEN and CDR2 SYDVKM. Deletions cut 6 bases from V and 2 bases from J, with 13 bases between. The CDR3 totals 14 residues.

The clonotype comes from a woman aged 45-59 years who had recovered from COVID-19. Source material: PBMCs or T cells enriched from blood (not recorded which). The chain combines TRBV28 with TRBJ1-2; D is perhaps TRBD1 (6 bases). The CDR3 DNA follows: TGTGCCAGCAGACCGTGGGACAACAACTATGGCTACACCTTC. Residues: CASRPWDNNYGYTF.